These 27 T cell receptor beta chains were all obtained from the same sample, sequenced in a study of blood T cells in healthy people across ages. The use of a sample-barcoded 5' primer and a J-beta primer mix characterized a second PCR of about 7 to 12 cycles. TCRdb reanalysed the 5' RACE reads using MiXCR and keeps one entry per CDR3 protein. The top ten hold 15% to 20% of the sample, which has about 780,000 distinct CDR3 sequences, around 50% seen once. Material for sequencing was blood. The receptor source for this set is a man older than 75 in good health.

Remarks on this clonotype: One junction end does not reproduce the germline sequence, and a read error may be involved. The chain links TRBV10-1 to TRBJ2-1, with a possible D match to TRBD2 (5 bases). Per germline, CDR1 WNHNN and CDR2 SYGVQD (reference sequence). CDR3 length equals 14 residues. This CDR3 reads CASSVQPGNNEQFF. The CDR3, as DNA: TGCGCCAGCAGTGTCCAACCGGGAAACAATGAACAGTTCTTC.

In this sample, this clonotype turned up a few times. The CDR3 nucleotides are TGTGCCAGCAGAGAAATCCTGGGGGCTAACTATGGCTACACCTTC. Protein sequence: CASREILGANYGYTF. This chain links TRBV28 with TRBJ1-2, with a weak D call TRBD1 (5 bases). V was clipped by 6 bases and J by 0 bases, with 14 bases between them. The CDR3 extends over 15 amino acids. The germline gives CDR1 MDHEN, CDR2 SYDVKM.

In regard to this clonotype: One end of the junction does not line up with germline, which may come from a read error. V usage is TRBV28 and J usage is TRBJ2-1; 8 nucleotides align to TRBD2. Germline CDR1 and CDR2: MDHEN and SYDVKM. The CDR3 spans 15 residues. The CDR3 coding sequence is TGTGCCGGCAGTTTAGCGGGGAGGGGTTACAATGAGCAGTTCTTC. Its protein is CAGSLAGRGYNEQFF. The full variable domain, with the rest looked up from reference TRBV28 and TRBJ2-1, is DVKVTQSSRYLVKRTGEKVFLECVQDMDHENMFWYRQDPGLGLRLIYFSYDVKMKEKGDIPEGYSVSREKKERFSLILESASTNQTSMYLCAGSLAGRGYNEQFFGPGTRLTVL.

The gene calls are TRBV28 and TRBJ1-3; 9 nucleotides match TRBD1. This CDR3 has 15 residues. Germline V lookup: CDR1 MDHEN, CDR2 SYDVKM. V lost 5 bases, J lost 7 bases, and 9 bases stayed unmatched. For the CDR3, the DNA is TGTGCCAGCAGTCTTCCGGGACAGGGATTGAACACCATATATTTT. Translating gives CASSLPGQGLNTIYF.

A remark on this clonotype: Germline and junction disagree at one end, which may indicate a read error. The chain joins TRBV3-1 to TRBJ1-1, with D unresolved. The CDR3 is 13 residues long. Germline CDR1 LGHDT, CDR2 YNNKEL (reference sequence). CDR3 nucleotide sequence: TGTGCCAGCAGCCAATCAGTCGTCACTAAAGCTTTCTTT. Encoded protein: CASSQSVVTKAFF. The whole variable domain, remainder taken from reference TRBV3-1 and TRBJ1-1, is DTAVSQTPKYLVTQMGNDKSIKCEQNLGHDTMYWYKQDSKKFLKIMFSYNNKELIINETVPNRFSPKSPDKAHLNLHINSLELGDSAVYFCASSQSVVTKAFFGQGTRLTVV.

The V gene is TRBV11-3, the J gene TRBJ2-7; 12 bases map to TRBD2. The V segment lost 5 bases and the J segment 2 bases; nucleotides outside the gene matches: 7. The germline V gene has CDR1 SGHNT and CDR2 YENEEA. The CDR3 length is 16 residues. The CDR3 DNA follows: TGTGCCAGCAGCCACACAAGGACTAGCGGGACCTACGAGCAGTACTTC. It codes for CASSHTRTSGTYEQYF. The full variable domain, completed using reference TRBV11-3 and TRBJ2-7, is EAGVVQSPRYKIIEKKQPVAFWCNPISGHNTLYWYLQNLGQGPELLIRYENEEAVDDSQLPKDRFSAERLKGVDSTLKIQPAELGDSAVYLCASSHTRTSGTYEQYFGPGTRLTVT.

About this clonotype itself: Possible read error: a much larger clone is one base away. V and J are TRBV7-2 and TRBJ2-1, with 8 bases aligning to TRBD2. The V gene end was trimmed by 2 bases and the J gene end by 5 bases; junction bases not matched to a gene: 5. CDR1 is SGHTA, CDR2 FQGNSA, per germline. The CDR3 length is 15 residues. The CDR3: CASSLPLAANNEQFF. In DNA form, the CDR3 reads TGTGCCAGCAGCTTACCACTAGCGGCAAACAATGAGCAGTTCTTC.

The table lists this clonotype with a few counts. The rearrangement joins TRBV7-2 to TRBJ2-5; 10 nucleotides align to TRBD2. V lost 0 bases, J lost 5 bases, and 6 bases stayed unmatched. The length of the CDR3 is 16 residues. The V gene's germline CDR1 is SGHTA and CDR2 FQGNSA. The CDR3 reads CASSLASGRAGETQYF. CDR3 in DNA: TGTGCCAGCAGCTTAGCGAGCGGGAGGGCCGGGGAGACCCAGTACTTC.

J is TRBJ2-5 and V is TRBV25-1; tentative D call: TRBD2 (5 bases). V was shortened by 3 bases and J by 3 bases, with 14 bases between the two germline ends. Germline V gene sequence: CDR1 MGHDK, CDR2 SYGVNS. The length of the CDR3 is 15 residues. The CDR3 DNA follows: TGTGCCAGCAGTGATTGGACGAGCGGCGAAGAGACCCAGTACTTC. It is translated as CASSDWTSGEETQYF.

The chain employs TRBV7-9 and TRBJ2-1; TRBD1 aligns across 9 bases. The V gene end was trimmed by 5 bases and the J gene end by 4 bases; junction bases not matched to a gene: 6. The germline V gene has CDR1 SEHNR and CDR2 FQNEAQ (reference sequence). The CDR3 spans 15 residues. CDR3 nucleotide sequence: TGTGCCAGCAGCCGCCGGGACAGGGAATACAATGAGCAGTTCTTC. Residues: CASSRRDREYNEQFF.

Only a few counts were recorded for this clonotype. The rearrangement joins TRBV28 to TRBJ1-4; perhaps TRBD1 as D (6 bases). The CDR3 totals 14 residues. V was clipped by 5 bases and J by 5 bases, with 12 bases between them. The germline CDR1 and CDR2 sequences are MDHEN and SYDVKM. Written as DNA, the CDR3 is TGTGCCAGCAGTGAGGGGGGGGCGAATGAAAAACTGTTTTTT. Translated, it gives CASSEGGANEKLFF.

The chain combines TRBV20-1 with TRBJ2-3, with 7 bases aligning to TRBD2. The trim removed 6 bases at V and 2 bases at J, leaving 8 bases unmatched. The germline gives CDR1 DFQATT, CDR2 SNEGSKA (reference sequence). The CDR3 sequence is 14 residues long. The CDR3 DNA sequence: TGCAGTGCCCCCGGGAGGACTGACACAGATACGCAGTATTTT. Protein: CSAPGRTDTDTQYF.

This clonotype has more than one count but fewer than ten. The gene calls are TRBV10-3 and TRBJ1-5; no firm D call. The V gene's germline CDR1 is ENHRY and CDR2 SYGVKD. The CDR3 is made up of 15 amino acids. Deletions cut 4 bases from V and 4 bases from J, with 14 bases between. CDR3 sequence (DNA): TGTGCCATCAGTGCCTCGAGCGAGGAGAATCAGCCCCAGCATTTT. This gives the protein CAISASSEENQPQHF.

The CDR3 here is CASSLVSGAAGRTRYEQYF. The CDR3 coding sequence is TGTGCCAGCAGCTTAGTGTCTGGGGCAGCGGGACGCACCCGCTACGAGCAGTACTTC. J is TRBJ2-4 and V is TRBV7-8; 7 bases line up with TRBD2. The assigned J gene may be wrong: the sequence end matches TRBJ2-7 better. The CDR3 is 19 amino acids. CDR1 is SGHVS and CDR2 is FQNEAQ in the germline V gene.

On this clonotype itself: A read error may account for a junction end that differs from germline. The chain has TRBV9 and TRBJ2-7, with a weak D call TRBD2 (5 bases). From germline, CDR1 is SGDLS and CDR2 YYNGEE. This CDR3 has 16 amino acids. CDR3 residues: CASSVGSSGNSYEQYF. The CDR3 DNA sequence: TGTGCCAGCAGCGTAGGGTCCAGCGGCAACTCCTACGAGCAGTACTTT.

The genes are TRBV12-3 or TRBV12-4 and TRBJ2-2; a possible D gene is TRBD2 (6 bases). CDR3 size: 13 residues. Trimming stripped 9 bases from V and 5 bases from J, with 13 bases between. The CDR3 reads CASQGGRTGELFF. The CDR3 region has the DNA TGTGCCAGTCAGGGTGGGAGGACCGGGGAGCTGTTTTTT.

The rearrangement joins TRBV29-1 to TRBJ2-1; D call uncertain. Germline V gene data show CDR1 as SQVTM and CDR2 as ANQGSEA. V was cut by 8 bases and J by 10 bases, with 12 bases left in between. There are 10 residues in the CDR3. CDR3 sequence: CSCNLREQFF. In DNA form, the CDR3 reads TGCAGCTGCAACCTGAGAGAGCAGTTCTTC.

This clonotype was observed a handful of times. This chain joins TRBV28 and TRBJ2-5; 10 nucleotides line up with TRBD2. The CDR3 has 14 residues. From germline, CDR1 is MDHEN and CDR2 SYDVKM. With 6 bases clipped from V and 11 bases from J, the junction kept 12 bases outside the gene matches. The CDR3 loop reads CASRTSGAYNEQYF. CDR3 nucleotide sequence: TGTGCCAGCAGAACTAGCGGGGCCTACAATGAGCAGTACTTC.

The rearrangement uses TRBV3-1 and TRBJ2-5; D is possibly TRBD2 (6 bases). The J call may be faulty, since TRBJ2-7 better matches the DNA end. This CDR3 is 14 amino acids long. CDR1 and CDR2 (germline): LGHDT, YNNKEL (reference sequence). The CDR3 loop is CASSQAGLTYEQYF. DNA of the CDR3: TGTGCCAGCAGCCAAGCAGGACTAACCTACGAGCAGTACTTC.

In its sample, this clonotype was seen many times. The J gene is TRBJ2-3, the V gene TRBV29-1; D unresolved. V shed 1 base and J shed 1 base, with 6 bases lying between them. Per the germline V gene, CDR1 is SQVTM and CDR2 is ANQGSEA. There are 13 residues in the CDR3. The CDR3 spells CSVEVGGTDTQYF. CDR3 bases: TGCAGCGTTGAAGTCGGTGGCACAGATACGCAGTATTTT.

The rearrangement links TRBV29-1 to TRBJ2-5; 11 nucleotides agree with TRBD2. Trimming removed 3 bases from V and 11 bases from J; junction bases left unmatched: 11. This CDR3 spans 14 amino acids. From germline, CDR1 is SQVTM and CDR2 ANQGSEA. The CDR3: CSVDETSGKNEQYF. Written as DNA, the CDR3 is TGCAGCGTTGATGAGACTAGCGGGAAAAATGAGCAGTACTTC.

V is TRBV27 and J is TRBJ1-5; D is unclear. The CDR3 runs to 17 residues. Germline V gene data show CDR1 as MNHEY and CDR2 as SMNVEV (reference sequence). Trimming stripped 5 bases from V and 0 bases from J, with 17 bases between. This CDR3 is CASSPMGPGYSNQPQHF. CDR3 in DNA: TGTGCCAGCAGTCCGATGGGCCCGGGGTATAGCAATCAGCCCCAGCATTTT.

This chain links TRBV12-3 or TRBV12-4 with TRBJ2-1; 8 bases are a match to TRBD2. V shed 9 bases and J 6 bases; nucleotides not matched to a gene: 7. The CDR3 loop spans 13 amino acids. CDR3 in amino acids: CASSGKRINEQFF. The CDR3 DNA reads TGTGCCAGTAGCGGGAAGAGGATCAATGAGCAGTTCTTC.

V is TRBV7-2 and J is TRBJ2-1; D gene uncertain. Trimming took 7 bases from V and 12 from J, leaving 19 bases between them. This CDR3 comprises 13 residues. The germline V gene encodes CDR1 SGHTA and CDR2 FQGNSA. The CDR3 sequence: CASTLQVLDGQFF. Here the CDR3 DNA reads TGTGCCAGCACCCTTCAGGTCCTCGACGGGCAGTTCTTC.

The chain is built from TRBV29-1 and TRBJ1-5; D is undetermined. This CDR3 is built from 13 residues. Germline V gene sequence: CDR1 SQVTM, CDR2 ANQGSEA. Trimming took off 6 bases at V and 5 bases at J, with 14 bases between the two ends. CDR3: CSVQKSADQPQHF. The DNA of the CDR3 is TGCAGCGTCCAGAAGAGTGCCGATCAGCCCCAGCATTTT.

This clonotype turned up a few times. The rearrangement joins TRBV16 to TRBJ2-5; TRBD2 is a possible D gene (5 bases). V lost 3 bases to trimming and J lost 5 bases, with 7 bases between them. CDR1 is KGHSY and CDR2 is FQNENV in the germline V gene. The CDR3 has 12 residues. CDR3 DNA: TGTGCCAGCAGCCATCGGGATGAGACCCAGTACTTC. Protein: CASSHRDETQYF.

In its sample, this clonotype was seen many times. The chain couples TRBV5-5 to TRBJ2-1; tentatively, D is TRBD2 (6 bases). V lost 0 bases and J 7 bases, leaving 11 bases between the germline ends. Germline V CDR1 and CDR2: SGHKS, YYEKEE (reference sequence). The CDR3 is 14 residues long. The CDR3 spells CASSLGREWNEQFF. In DNA form, the CDR3 reads TGTGCCAGCAGCTTGGGTCGGGAGTGGAATGAGCAGTTCTTC.